This T cell receptor beta chain was recorded in a study of blood T cell repertoires in COVID-19. Study background: T cells, B-cell-depleted T cells, or PBMCs provided the cDNA or gDNA that served as material.

Some clones are missing from TCRdb's copy, which holds only in-frame ones; the method was immunoSEQ multiplex PCR. The sample lists over 400,000 clones, roughly 91% seen once, with roughly 7.3% in the top ten. Recruited during active infection, patients (from Seattle) were subsequently followed longitudinally. Trimming removed 5 bases at V and 2 bases at J, with 10 bases between. This CDR3 region has 14 residues. From germline, CDR1 is LNHDA and CDR2 SQIVND (reference sequence). This sequence joins TRBV19 and TRBJ1-5; D gene uncertain. The receptor was isolated from a woman aged 45-59 years with COVID-19, enrolled during active disease. The sample was peripheral blood. CDR3 sequence reads: CASSELSGNQPQHF. In DNA form, the CDR3 reads TGTGCCAGTAGTGAACTCTCGGGCAATCAGCCCCAGCATTTT.